These 29 T cell receptor beta chains were all obtained from the same sample, sequenced in a study of blood T cell repertoires in COVID-19. Assay used: immunoSEQ multiplex PCR; TCRdb lists only in-frame clones, some missing. Seen here are under 90,000 clones, around nine tenths observed once, and the top ten hold roughly 2.6%. The sample taken for sequencing was peripheral blood. Every receptor here comes from a man in his 70s with active or convalescent COVID-19.

The J gene is TRBJ1-2, the V gene TRBV5-4; 7 nucleotides align to TRBD1. J was trimmed by 8 bases and V by 4 bases; bases with no gene match: 11. The germline V gene has CDR1 SGHNT and CDR2 YYREEE (reference sequence). This CDR3 is built from 14 residues. In nucleotides, the CDR3 is TGTGCCAGCAGCAAGGGACAGCTCCTAGGGGGCTACACCTTC. Translation gives CASSKGQLLGGYTF.

This chain joins TRBV10-3 and TRBJ2-1, with 8 nucleotides matching TRBD2. The CDR3 is 12 amino acids. CDR1 ENHRY and CDR2 SYGVKD come from the germline V gene. V trimming: 6 bases; J trimming: 7 bases; junction bases outside the gene matches: 2. CDR3 region: CAIRASGNEQFF. The DNA of the CDR3 is TGTGCCATCAGGGCTAGCGGGAATGAGCAGTTCTTC.

The gene calls are TRBV18 and TRBJ1-1, with D possibly being TRBD1 (5 bases). Germline V lookup: CDR1 KGHSH, CDR2 LQKENI. The CDR3 extends over 13 amino acids. V was clipped by 6 bases and J by 1 base, with 9 bases between them. The DNA for the CDR3 is TGTGCCAGCTCCAACGACAGGAACACTGAAGCTTTCTTT. Its translation: CASSNDRNTEAFF.

The chain employs TRBV7-8 and TRBJ1-6; D remains ambiguous. V lost 5 bases and J 5 bases, leaving 16 bases between the germline ends. CDR1 SGHVS and CDR2 FQNEAQ come from the germline V gene. The CDR3 contains 16 residues. The CDR3 DNA is TGTGCCAGCAGCCCAGCTATCCTCGGGGATAATTCACCCCTCCACTTT. It specifies CASSPAILGDNSPLHF.

The rearrangement uses TRBV28 and TRBJ1-5; tentative D call: TRBD1 (5 bases). The germline V and J ends were trimmed by 10 bases and 0 bases, with 19 bases remaining between them. CDR1 and CDR2 from the germline V gene are MDHEN and SYDVKM. The CDR3 runs to 16 residues. The CDR3 region is CATRTLAGRSNQPQHF. The CDR3 DNA follows: TGTGCCACCCGTACCTTGGCGGGGCGTAGCAATCAGCCCCAGCATTTT.

This clone was seen a single time. The genes are TRBV7-6 and TRBJ1-3, with D unclear. Trimming shortened V by 1 base and J by 4 bases, and 14 bases separated the two germline ends. The germline V gene encodes CDR1 SGHVS and CDR2 FNYEAQ. This CDR3 region has 16 residues. CDR3 protein: CASSLEWVSGGNTIYF. The CDR3 region has the DNA TGTGCCAGCAGCTTAGAATGGGTTTCGGGAGGAAACACCATATATTTT.

The rearrangement uses TRBV30 and TRBJ2-7, with a weak D call TRBD1 (5 bases). This CDR3 has 12 amino acids. The V and J ends lost 4 bases and 2 bases respectively, with 9 bases between them. CDR1 and CDR2 (germline): GTSNPN, SVGIG (reference sequence). CDR3 residues: CAWKPGPYEQYF. CDR3 nucleotides: TGTGCCTGGAAGCCAGGGCCCTACGAGCAGTACTTC. Variable domain in full (rest from reference TRBV30 and TRBJ2-7): SQTIHQWPATLVQPVGSPLSLECTVEGTSNPNLYWYRQAAGRGLQLLFYSVGIGQISSEVPQNLSASRPQDRQFILSSKKLLLSDSGFYLCAWKPGPYEQYFGPGTRLTVT.

This clone showed up just once. This chain links TRBV27 with TRBJ2-2; the match to TRBD2 covers 9 bases. Germline CDR1 and CDR2: MNHEY and SMNVEV (reference sequence). The length of the CDR3 is 16 residues. Unmatched junction bases numbered 10, after V lost 6 bases and J lost 5 bases. In DNA form, the CDR3 reads TGTGCCAGCAGAGTTAGCGGGAGAGGAGAGACCGGGGAGCTGTTTTTT. This gives the protein CASRVSGRGETGELFF.

This CDR3 is CAWNGWGGQETQYF. CDR3 DNA: TGTGCCTGGAACGGTTGGGGGGGCCAAGAGACCCAGTACTTC. The chain uses TRBV30 and TRBJ2-5; 7 positions agree with TRBD2. Per the germline V gene, CDR1 is GTSNPN and CDR2 is SVGIG (reference sequence). The CDR3 has 14 residues. J was trimmed by 1 base and V by 4 bases; bases with no gene match: 6.

The chain is built from TRBV6-7 and TRBJ1-2; 12 bases match TRBD1. TRBV6-7 counts as an open reading frame of uncertain function. This CDR3 spans 18 amino acids. The junction had 15 bases not matched to a gene; V was cut back by 2 bases and J by 8 bases. The DNA for the CDR3 is TGTGCCAGCAGTTACCCCAGGATACCGGGACAGGGGGCTAGGGGCTACACCTTC. Translating gives CASSYPRIPGQGARGYTF.

V is TRBV12-3 or TRBV12-4 and J is TRBJ1-2; the D gene is possibly TRBD1 (5 bases). With 6 bases removed from V and 0 bases from J, the gap between germline ends came to 5 bases. The CDR3 totals 12 residues. CDR3 amino acids: CASRTANYGYTF. Written as DNA, the CDR3 is TGTGCCAGCAGGACAGCTAACTATGGCTACACCTTC.

V usage is TRBV11-2 and J usage is TRBJ2-1, with a weak D call TRBD2 (6 bases). Deletions cut 0 bases from V and 0 bases from J, with 12 bases between. The CDR3 runs 17 residues. Germline V gene sequence: CDR1 SGHAT, CDR2 FQNNGV. CDR3 residues: CASSLEGGNPSYNEQFF. CDR3 nucleotide sequence: TGTGCCAGCAGCTTAGAAGGCGGGAACCCCTCCTACAATGAGCAGTTCTTC.

V is TRBV11-3 and J is TRBJ2-7; 13 bases agree with TRBD2. J was trimmed by 2 bases and V by 5 bases; bases with no gene match: 9. From germline, CDR1 is SGHNT and CDR2 YENEEA. This CDR3 has 17 amino acids. CDR3 in DNA: TGTGCCAGCAGCCCGGGCCTCGGGACTAGCGGGACCTACGAGCAGTACTTC. This gives the protein CASSPGLGTSGTYEQYF.

The chain is built from TRBV4-1 and TRBJ1-2; 8 bases agree with TRBD1. Germline CDR1 and CDR2: MGHRA and YSYEKL. The CDR3 sequence is 16 residues long. The V segment lost 1 base and the J segment 3 bases; nucleotides outside the gene matches: 7. CDR3 sequence: CASSQAGGEIYYGYTF. The CDR3 region has the DNA TGCGCCAGCAGCCAAGCAGGGGGCGAGATTTACTATGGCTACACCTTC.

V gene TRBV7-2 combines with J gene TRBJ2-2; 7 nucleotides agree with TRBD1. Germline V lookup: CDR1 SGHTA, CDR2 FQGNSA. V shed 5 bases, J shed 7 bases, and the junction held 10 bases outside the gene matches. The CDR3 is 15 amino acids. The CDR3 protein is CASSPYRGIGGELFF. CDR3 coding DNA: TGTGCCAGCAGCCCTTACAGGGGCATTGGCGGGGAGCTGTTTTTT.

CDR3: CASSEMGQGNDEQFF. DNA for the CDR3: TGTGCCAGCAGCGAAATGGGACAGGGTAACGATGAGCAGTTCTTC. V and J are TRBV14 and TRBJ2-1, with 9 bases matching TRBD1. Per the germline V gene, CDR1 is SGHDN and CDR2 is FVKESK. The CDR3 spans 15 residues. V trimming: 5 bases; J trimming: 8 bases; junction bases outside the gene matches: 10.

J is TRBJ1-1 and V is TRBV6-1; maybe TRBD1 (5 bases). V lost 8 bases to trimming and J lost 1 base, with 11 bases between them. Germline V gene data show CDR1 as MNHNS and CDR2 as SASEGT. The CDR3 consists of 13 residues. Here the CDR3 DNA reads TGTGCCAGCCAGGGCCCCTCGAACACTGAAGCTTTCTTT. Protein: CASQGPSNTEAFF.

The chain joins TRBV6-5 to TRBJ2-3; tentative D call: TRBD2 (5 bases). Germline CDR1 and CDR2: MNHEY and SVGAGI. Trimming stripped 8 bases from V and 9 bases from J, with 12 bases between. CDR3 length: 11 amino acids. The CDR3 nucleotides are TGTGCCAGCGGGGAGCTGGGAACGCAGTATTTT. It encodes CASGELGTQYF.

This rearrangement joins TRBV24-1 to TRBJ2-7; 8 bases map to TRBD1. Germline CDR1 and CDR2: KGHDR and SFDVKD. V shed 3 bases and J 9 bases; nucleotides not matched to a gene: 6. The CDR3 is made up of 13 amino acids. CDR3 coding DNA: TGTGCCACCAGTGATCTAACAGGGGGAGGGCAGTACTTC. Translation: CATSDLTGGGQYF.

The CDR3 reads CASSRGASTDTQYF. CDR3 nucleotides: TGTGCCAGCAGCCGAGGTGCGAGCACAGATACGCAGTATTTT. The chain recombines TRBV11-3 with TRBJ2-3; no clear D. Germline V CDR1 and CDR2: SGHNT, YENEEA. The CDR3 spans 14 residues. V lost 5 bases and J lost 0, with 9 bases in between.

The J gene is TRBJ1-1, the V gene TRBV24-1; 11 bases agree with TRBD1. The CDR3 runs 18 residues. After removal of 0 bases from V and 1 base from J, the junction contained 6 bases not matched to a gene. The germline V gene encodes CDR1 KGHDR and CDR2 SFDVKD. The CDR3 is CATSDLVWTGGTNTEAFF. The CDR3 DNA follows: TGTGCCACCAGTGATTTGGTCTGGACAGGGGGCACGAACACTGAAGCTTTCTTT.

CDR3 sequence reads: CASSRTSGSLERHEQYF. CDR3 in DNA: TGTGCCAGCAGCCGGACTAGCGGGAGCCTGGAACGCCACGAGCAGTACTTC. The chain recombines TRBV9 with TRBJ2-7; TRBD2 aligns across 13 bases. Germline V gene sequence: CDR1 SGDLS, CDR2 YYNGEE. CDR3 length: 17 amino acids. J gave up 5 bases and V 4 bases, and 12 bases lay outside the gene matches.

The chain recombines TRBV10-3 with TRBJ2-3; D is undetermined. The CDR3 runs to 13 residues. Germline-derived CDR1 and CDR2 are ENHRY and SYGVKD. V was clipped by 7 bases and J by 2 bases, with 10 bases between them. The CDR3: CAIKNEPTDTQYF. Written as DNA, the CDR3 is TGTGCCATCAAGAATGAGCCCACAGATACGCAGTATTTT.

The chain carries TRBV27 and TRBJ1-2; 7 bases fit TRBD1. This CDR3 comprises 15 residues. CDR1 and CDR2 from the germline V gene are MNHEY and SMNVEV (reference sequence). V trimming: 5 bases; J trimming: 9 bases; junction bases outside the gene matches: 15. CDR3: CASSPRQGRPSRYTF. The DNA of the CDR3 is TGTGCCAGCAGTCCCCGACAGGGAAGACCTTCCCGCTACACCTTC.

DNA of the CDR3: TGTGCCAGCAGCCTTCGTAGCGGGAGGGAGATAGATACGCAGTATTTT. Translation: CASSLRSGREIDTQYF. V usage is TRBV21-1 and J usage is TRBJ2-3; the table's D call, TRBD2, was not checked against the DNA. TRBV21-1 is a recognized pseudogene. The CDR3 spans 16 residues.

This clone was seen a handful of times. The V and J genes are TRBV12-3 or TRBV12-4 and TRBJ1-1, with D possibly TRBD1 on 5 matching bases. This CDR3 spans 13 amino acids. The V end lost 1 base, the J end lost 3 bases, and 6 bases lay between the germline ends. The CDR3 DNA reads TGTGCCAGCAGTTTAGGGGGGGACACTGAAGCTTTCTTT. It is translated as CASSLGGDTEAFF.

In nucleotides, the CDR3 is TGTGCCAGCTCATACGGGGGGAGCACAGATACGCAGTATTTT. Its translation: CASSYGGSTDTQYF. V and J are TRBV18 and TRBJ2-3, with TRBD2 matching over 7 bases. The ends lost 5 bases at V and 0 bases at J; junction bases unmatched: 2. From germline, CDR1 is KGHSH and CDR2 LQKENI. This CDR3 is 14 amino acids long.

The chain carries TRBV20-1 and TRBJ2-7; D ambiguous. The CDR3 sequence is 11 residues long. Germline V gene data show CDR1 as DFQATT and CDR2 as SNEGSKA (reference sequence). V lost 2 bases to trimming and J lost 4 bases, with 6 bases between them. The CDR3 loop reads CSARRGYEQYF. In DNA, the CDR3 is TGCAGTGCTAGAAGAGGTTACGAGCAGTACTTC.

This chain joins TRBV29-1 and TRBJ2-5, with 12 bases matching TRBD2. The germline CDR1 and CDR2 sequences are SQVTM and ANQGSEA. With 7 bases clipped from V and 2 bases from J, the junction kept 8 bases outside the gene matches. The CDR3 contains 15 residues. CDR3 sequence: CSAQTSGGQQETQYF. The CDR3 DNA reads as TGCAGCGCTCAAACTAGCGGGGGGCAGCAAGAGACCCAGTACTTC.